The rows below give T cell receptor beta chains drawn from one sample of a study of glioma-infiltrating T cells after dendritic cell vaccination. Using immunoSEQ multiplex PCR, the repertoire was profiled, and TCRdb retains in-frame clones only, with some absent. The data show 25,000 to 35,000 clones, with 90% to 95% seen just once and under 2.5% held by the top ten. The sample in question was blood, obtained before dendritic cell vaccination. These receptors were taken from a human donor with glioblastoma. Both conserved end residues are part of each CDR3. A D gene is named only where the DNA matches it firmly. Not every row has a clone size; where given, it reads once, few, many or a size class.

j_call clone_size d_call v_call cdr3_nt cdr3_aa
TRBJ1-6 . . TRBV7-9 TGTGCCAGCAGCGAGGGAGTTTCACCCCTCCACTTT CASSEGVSPLHF
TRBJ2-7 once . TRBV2 TGTGCCAGCAGGACATTTTACGAGCAGTACTTC CASRTFYEQYF
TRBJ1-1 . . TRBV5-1 TGCGCCAGCAGCTCGGACGGGACATCCATGAACACTGAAGCTTTCTTT CASSSDGTSMNTEAFF
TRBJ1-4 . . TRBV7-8 TGTGCCAGCAGCCCACAGGGTCTGGGTGCTAATGAAAAACTGTTTTTT CASSPQGLGANEKLFF
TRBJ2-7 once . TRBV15 TGTGCCACCAGCAGAGGCACTTACGAGCAGTACTTC CATSRGTYEQYF
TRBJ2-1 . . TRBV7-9 TGTGCCAGCAGTTCAGGGAGGTCCTACAATGAGCAGTTCTTC CASSSGRSYNEQFF
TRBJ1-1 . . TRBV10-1 TGCGCCAGCAGCCGGGACACCACAATGAACACTGAAGCTTTCTTT CASSRDTTMNTEAFF
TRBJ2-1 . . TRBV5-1 TGCGCCAGCAGCCCCCTAGGTAGGGGGGGCCGGCTAAGCTCCTACAATGAGCAGTTCTTC CASSPLGRGGRLSSYNEQFF
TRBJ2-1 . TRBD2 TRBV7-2 TGTGCCAGCAGCTTAGTGGGCGGGCTAGCGGGGGCCAACAATGAGCAGTTCTTC CASSLVGGLAGANNEQFF
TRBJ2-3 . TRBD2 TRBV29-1 TGCAGCGTTGGACTAGCGGGGGATACGCAGTATTTT CSVGLAGDTQYF
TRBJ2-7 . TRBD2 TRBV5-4 TGTGCCAGCAGCCCCGGACTAGCGGGGGAGGGGCAGTACTTC CASSPGLAGEGQYF
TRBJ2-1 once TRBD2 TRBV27 TGTGCCAGCAGCCAGAGAGGGGCGGGGGGCAACAATGAGCAGTTCTTC CASSQRGAGGNNEQFF
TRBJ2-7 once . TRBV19 TGTGCCAGTAGTATTGGGACTGCCCTAGCTTTGTACGAGCAGTACTTC CASSIGTALALYEQYF
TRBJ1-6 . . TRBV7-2 TGTGCCAGCAGCTTACGGAGCTCCTATAATTCACCCCTCCACTTT CASSLRSSYNSPLHF
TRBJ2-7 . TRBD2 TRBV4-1 TGCGCCAGCAGCCAAAATAGCGGGGTCTCCTACGAGCAGTACTTC CASSQNSGVSYEQYF
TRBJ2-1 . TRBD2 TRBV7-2 TGTGCCAGCAGCTTACTAGCGGGGTCCCCCAATGAGCAGTTCTTC CASSLLAGSPNEQFF
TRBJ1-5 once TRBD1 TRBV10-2 TGCGCCAGCAGTGACCGGACAGGGGTTGGCAATCAGCCCCAGCATTTT CASSDRTGVGNQPQHF
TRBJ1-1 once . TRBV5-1 TGCGCCAGCAGTCCTTCGGGTCAATCGGCTTTCTTT CASSPSGQSAFF
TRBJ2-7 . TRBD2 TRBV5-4 TGTGCCAGCAGCCCTCTTGGGGATGGCGGGGGACTCAAAAGCGAGCAGTACTTC CASSPLGDGGGLKSEQYF
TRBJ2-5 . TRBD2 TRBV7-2 TGTGCCAGCAGCCCCACTAGCGGCGAGACCCAGTACTTC CASSPTSGETQYF
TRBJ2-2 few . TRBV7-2 TGTGCCAGCAGCACCCGACTAGGACTAAACACCGGGGAGCTGTTTTTT CASSTRLGLNTGELFF
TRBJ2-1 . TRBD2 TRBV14 TGTGCCAGCAGCCAAGGTTCTGGCGGGGGGTACAATGAGCAGTTCTTC CASSQGSGGGYNEQFF
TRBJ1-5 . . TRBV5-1 TGCGCCAGCAGCCTCAGTGGGGGGAATCAGCCCCAGCATTTT CASSLSGGNQPQHF
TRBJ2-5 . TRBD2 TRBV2 TGTGCCAGCAGACCCCCGGGAGGGTGGCAAGAGACCCAGTACTTC CASRPPGGWQETQYF
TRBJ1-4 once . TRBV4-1 TGCGCCAGCAGCCAAGATCGCGAGACGGGAAAAAAACTGTTTTTT CASSQDRETGKKLFF
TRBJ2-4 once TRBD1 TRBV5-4 TGTGCCAGCAGCTTGAATAAAGGGGGCCGCGCGGACTTC CASSLNKGGRADF
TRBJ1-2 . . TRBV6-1 TGTGCCAGCAGTGGGCGTCAGCTAGGCAACTATGGCTACACCTTC CASSGRQLGNYGYTF
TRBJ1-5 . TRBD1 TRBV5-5 TGTGCCAGCAGCCTCGACAGGGTTACCAATCAGCCCCAGCATTTT CASSLDRVTNQPQHF
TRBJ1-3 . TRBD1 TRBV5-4 TGTGCCAGCAGCCTACAGGGGCCTGGAAACACCATATATTTT CASSLQGPGNTIYF
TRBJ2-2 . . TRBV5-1 TGCGCCACCCAGGGGAACGGGGAGCTGTTTTTT CATQGNGELFF
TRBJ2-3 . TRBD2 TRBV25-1 TGTGCCAGCAGTGAAACTAGCGGCACCACAGATACGCAGTATTTT CASSETSGTTDTQYF
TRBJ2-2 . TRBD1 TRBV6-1 TGTGCCAGCCGGACAGGACCCGTTAGCGCCGGGGAGCTGTTTTTT CASRTGPVSAGELFF
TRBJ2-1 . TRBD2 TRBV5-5 TGTGCCAGCAGCTGGGGACTAGCGGGGGGTGAGCAGTTCTTC CASSWGLAGGEQFF
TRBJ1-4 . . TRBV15 TGTGCCACCAGCAGGGACAGCGGATATGAAAAACTGTTTTTT CATSRDSGYEKLFF
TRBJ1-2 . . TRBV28 TGTGCCAGCAGTCAGGGTCTTTATGGCTACACCTTC CASSQGLYGYTF
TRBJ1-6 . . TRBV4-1 TGCGCCAGCAGCCTACGCGTTTCTTCCCTCGGGGCCACGGGGGGTAATTCACCCCTCCACTTT CASSLRVSSLGATGGNSPLHF
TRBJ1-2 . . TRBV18 TGTGCCAGCTCACCCGGGCAGGGGACGGGCTATGGCTACACCTTC CASSPGQGTGYGYTF
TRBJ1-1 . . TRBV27 TGTGCCAGCAGTTTTCGGAGAACAGGTGAAGCTTTCTTT CASSFRRTGEAFF
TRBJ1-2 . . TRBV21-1 TGTGCCAGCAGCAAAGCACAAGATGGCTACACCTTC CASSKAQDGYTF
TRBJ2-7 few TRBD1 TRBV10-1 TGCGCCAGCAGTGGGCCCCGAGGGGACAGGGGGTACGAGCAGTACTTC CASSGPRGDRGYEQYF
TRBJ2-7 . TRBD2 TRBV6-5 TGTGCCAGCAGTTACGGGCGGGGGTACGAGCAGTACTTC CASSYGRGYEQYF
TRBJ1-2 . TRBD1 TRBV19 TGTGCCAGTATCCGGGGACAGGGGGCCCCTACTAACTATGGCTACACCTTC CASIRGQGAPTNYGYTF
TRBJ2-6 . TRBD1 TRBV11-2 TGTGCCAGCAGCCATCGACAGGGGGCCTTCTCTGGGGCCAACGTCCTGACTTTC CASSHRQGAFSGANVLTF
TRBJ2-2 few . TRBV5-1 TGCGCCAGCAGCCCCCGACAGTCCACCGGGGAGCTGTTTTTT CASSPRQSTGELFF
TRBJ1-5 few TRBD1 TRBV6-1 TGTGCCAGCAGTGAAGTCTCGGGGACAGGGAATCCGCCCCAGCATTTT CASSEVSGTGNPPQHF
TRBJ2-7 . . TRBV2 TGTGCCAGCAGTGTGGGGGACTCCGGCGAGCAGTACTTC CASSVGDSGEQYF
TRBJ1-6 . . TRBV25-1 TGTGCCAGCAGCTTTACGGGTAATTCACCCCTCCACTTT CASSFTGNSPLHF